This T cell receptor beta chain was captured by sequencing in a study of T cells after yellow fever vaccination. About the research overall: Some fractions had low cell numbers, and these were prepared with SMART-Seq v4 Ultra Low Input. General study points: At around 95% for CD4 and approximately 88% for CD8, most primary-vaccination clones showed up again after the booster.

This clonotype has a count of ten or more. Its antigen is unidentified. The V gene lost 0 bases and the J gene lost 13 bases, with 14 bases spanning the gap. Germline CDR1 SGHTA, CDR2 FQGNSA. The CDR3 is 13 residues long. In making TCR cDNA, 5'RACE template switching added a universal primer site and UMIs to it. TCRdb itself ran the 5' RACE reads through MiXCR, one entry per CDR3 protein. The data contain 300,000 or so distinct CDR3 sequences, over 10% of them singletons. The V gene is TRBV7-2, the J gene TRBJ2-3; unclear D gene. The clonotype originates from a man younger than 40 who received the YFV17D yellow fever vaccine. This specimen was CD4+ T cells sorted from PBMCs, taken 45 days after the yellow fever booster vaccination. CDR3 protein: CASSLARSLIKYF. The DNA of the CDR3 is TGTGCCAGCAGCTTAGCCCGGTCCCTTATAAAGTATTTT.